The sample holds a few counts of the clone carrying this T cell receptor beta chain. The target antigen is unknown. This sample stems from a study of T-cell memory formation after mild COVID-19. Overall study findings and caveats: Proof of SARS-CoV-2 specificity was absent for the second-wave clones that crested on day 37. There was a balanced CD4/CD8 profile in clones contracting day 15 to 85, and later expanders leaned CD4+.

In germline, CDR1 is MNHNS, CDR2 SASEGT. The CDR3 runs 16 residues. V lost 5 bases, J lost 4 bases, and 7 bases stayed unmatched. TCRdb re-called the 5' RACE reads through MiXCR, storing one row per CDR3 protein. Among about 350,000 distinct CDR3 sequences listed, roughly an eighth were seen once. The TCR sequence derives from a man between 18 and 35 years old who had mild COVID-19 (a few samples of this study predate the infection). Cell type and time point are not known. The V gene is TRBV6-1, the J gene TRBJ2-3; 12 nucleotides match TRBD2. The sequencing input was PBMCs or a T cell subset sorted from them (not recorded which). The CDR3 loop reads CASSPLAGGPADTQYF. DNA of the CDR3: TGTGCCAGCAGTCCTCTAGCGGGGGGGCCAGCAGATACGCAGTATTTT.